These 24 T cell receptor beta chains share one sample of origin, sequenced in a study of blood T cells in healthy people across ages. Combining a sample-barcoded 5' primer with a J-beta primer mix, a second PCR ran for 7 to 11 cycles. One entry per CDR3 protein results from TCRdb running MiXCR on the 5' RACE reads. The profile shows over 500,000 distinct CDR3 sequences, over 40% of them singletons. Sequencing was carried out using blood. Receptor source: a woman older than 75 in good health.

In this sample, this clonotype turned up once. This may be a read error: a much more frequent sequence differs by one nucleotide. The CDR3 region has the DNA TGCAACGTTGAAGGGACTCCAGTTGGGACAGGGATTGTCACAGATACGCAGTATTTT. It translates to CNVEGTPVGTGIVTDTQYF. This chain connects TRBV29-1 to TRBJ2-3; 9 nucleotides agree with TRBD1. From germline, CDR1 is SQVTM and CDR2 ANQGSEA. There are 19 residues in the CDR3.

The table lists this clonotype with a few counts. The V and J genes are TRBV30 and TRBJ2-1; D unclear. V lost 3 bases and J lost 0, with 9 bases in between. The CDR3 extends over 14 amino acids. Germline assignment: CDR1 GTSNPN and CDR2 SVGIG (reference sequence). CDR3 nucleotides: TGTGCCTGGAGACCTCCGGGCTCCTACAATGAGCAGTTCTTC. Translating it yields CAWRPPGSYNEQFF.

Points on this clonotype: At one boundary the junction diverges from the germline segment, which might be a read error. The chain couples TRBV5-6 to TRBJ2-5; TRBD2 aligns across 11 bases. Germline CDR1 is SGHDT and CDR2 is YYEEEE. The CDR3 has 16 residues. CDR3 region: CAGSFVAGGPVETQYF. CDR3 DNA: TGTGCCGGCAGCTTCGTAGCGGGGGGGCCCGTTGAGACCCAGTACTTC. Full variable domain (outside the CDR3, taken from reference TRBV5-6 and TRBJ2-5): DAGVTQSPTHLIKTRGQQVTLRCSPKSGHDTVSWYQQALGQGPQFIFQYYEEEERQRGNFPDRFSGHQFPNYSSELNVNALLLGDSALYLCAGSFVAGGPVETQYFGPGTRLLVL.

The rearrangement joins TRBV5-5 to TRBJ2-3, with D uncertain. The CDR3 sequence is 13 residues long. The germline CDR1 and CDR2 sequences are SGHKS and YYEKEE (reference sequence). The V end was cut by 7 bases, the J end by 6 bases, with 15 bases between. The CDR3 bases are TGTGCCAGCGCGAGTTGGGGTTCCGATACGCAGTATTTT. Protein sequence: CASASWGSDTQYF.

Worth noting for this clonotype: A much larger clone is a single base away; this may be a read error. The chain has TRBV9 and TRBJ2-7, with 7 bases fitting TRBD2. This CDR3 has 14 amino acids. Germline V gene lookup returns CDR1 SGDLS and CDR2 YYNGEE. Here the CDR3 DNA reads TGTGCCAGCAGTAAAACTAGCGCCTCCTACAAGCAGTACTTC. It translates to CASSKTSASYKQYF.

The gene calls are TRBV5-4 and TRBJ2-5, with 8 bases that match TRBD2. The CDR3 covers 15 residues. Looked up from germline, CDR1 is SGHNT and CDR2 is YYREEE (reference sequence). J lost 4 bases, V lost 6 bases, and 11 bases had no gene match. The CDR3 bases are TGTGCCAGCACCAGCTTTTCCGCGGGAGGAGAGACCCAGTACTTC. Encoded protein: CASTSFSAGGETQYF.

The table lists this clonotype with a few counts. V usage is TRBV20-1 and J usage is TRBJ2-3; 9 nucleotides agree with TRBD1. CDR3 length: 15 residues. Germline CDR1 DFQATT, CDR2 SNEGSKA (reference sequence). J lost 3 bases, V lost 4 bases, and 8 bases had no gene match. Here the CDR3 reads CSAKFWDRVTDTQYF. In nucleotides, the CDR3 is TGCAGTGCTAAGTTCTGGGACAGGGTGACAGATACGCAGTATTTT.

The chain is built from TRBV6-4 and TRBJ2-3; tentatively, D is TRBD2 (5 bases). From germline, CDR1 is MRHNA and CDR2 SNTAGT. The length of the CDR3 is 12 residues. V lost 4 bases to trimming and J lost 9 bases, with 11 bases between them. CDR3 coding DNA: TGTGCCAGCAGTGGATCTCGGGGAACGCAGTATTTT. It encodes CASSGSRGTQYF.

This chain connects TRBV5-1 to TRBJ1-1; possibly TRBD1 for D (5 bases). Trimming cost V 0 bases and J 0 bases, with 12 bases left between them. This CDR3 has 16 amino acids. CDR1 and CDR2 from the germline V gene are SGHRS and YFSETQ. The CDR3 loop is CASSLGAGNMNTEAFF. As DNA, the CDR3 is TGCGCCAGCAGCTTGGGGGCAGGGAACATGAACACTGAAGCTTTCTTT.

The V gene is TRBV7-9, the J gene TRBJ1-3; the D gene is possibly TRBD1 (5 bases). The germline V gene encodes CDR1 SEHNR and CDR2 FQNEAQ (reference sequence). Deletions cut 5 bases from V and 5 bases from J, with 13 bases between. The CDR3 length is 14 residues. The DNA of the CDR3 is TGTGCCAGCAGCGAGGGGCGAAGTAGAAACACCATATATTTT. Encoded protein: CASSEGRSRNTIYF. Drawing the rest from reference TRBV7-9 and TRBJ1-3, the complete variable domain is DTGVSQNPRHKITKRGQNVTFRCDPISEHNRLYWYRQTLGQGPEFLTYFQNEAQLEKSRLLSDRFSAERPKGSFSTLEIQRTEQGDSAMYLCASSEGRSRNTIYFGEGSWLTVV.

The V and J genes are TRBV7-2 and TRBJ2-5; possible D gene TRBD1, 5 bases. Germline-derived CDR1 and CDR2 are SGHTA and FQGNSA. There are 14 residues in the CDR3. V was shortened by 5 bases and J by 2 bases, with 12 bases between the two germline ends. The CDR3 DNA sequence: TGTGCCAGCAGCGTCGCAAGGGGTCAAGAGACCCAGTACTTC. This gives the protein CASSVARGQETQYF.

CDR3 sequence reads: CASSLSSWDTNRNEKLFF. CDR3 nucleotides: TGTGCCAGCAGTTTATCGTCGTGGGACACCAACCGTAATGAAAAACTGTTTTTT. The J gene is TRBJ1-4, the V gene TRBV27; possible D gene TRBD1, 6 bases. The CDR3 totals 18 residues. Trimming stripped 0 bases from V and 4 bases from J, with 18 bases between. Germline assignment: CDR1 MNHEY and CDR2 SMNVEV (reference sequence).

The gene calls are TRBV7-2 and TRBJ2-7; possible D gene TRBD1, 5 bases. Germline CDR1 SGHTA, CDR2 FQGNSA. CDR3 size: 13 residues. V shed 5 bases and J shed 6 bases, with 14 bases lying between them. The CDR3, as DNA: TGTGCCAGCAGCGTAAGGGCCACAGGCGAGCAGTACTTC. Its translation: CASSVRATGEQYF.

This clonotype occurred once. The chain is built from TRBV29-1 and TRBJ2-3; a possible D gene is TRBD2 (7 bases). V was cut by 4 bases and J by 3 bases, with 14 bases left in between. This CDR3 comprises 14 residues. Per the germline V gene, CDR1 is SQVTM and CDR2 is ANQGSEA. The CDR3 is CSVGRGGQTDTQYF. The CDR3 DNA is TGCAGCGTTGGAAGGGGGGGGCAAACAGATACGCAGTATTTT.

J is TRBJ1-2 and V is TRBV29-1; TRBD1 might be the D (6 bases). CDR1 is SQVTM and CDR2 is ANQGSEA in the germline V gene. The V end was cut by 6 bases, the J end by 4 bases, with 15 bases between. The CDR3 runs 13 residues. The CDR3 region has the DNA TGCAGCGTGAAGGGACACGGCGGCTATGGCTACACCTTC. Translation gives CSVKGHGGYGYTF.

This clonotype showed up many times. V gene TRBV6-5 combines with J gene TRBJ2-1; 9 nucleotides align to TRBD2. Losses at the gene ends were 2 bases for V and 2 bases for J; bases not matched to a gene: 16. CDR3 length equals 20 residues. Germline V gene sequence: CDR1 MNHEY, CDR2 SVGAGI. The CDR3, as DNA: TGTGCCAGCAGTTACCCTTGGGGTAGCGGGAGTTCCCGGGCCTACAATGAGCAGTTCTTC. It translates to CASSYPWGSGSSRAYNEQFF.

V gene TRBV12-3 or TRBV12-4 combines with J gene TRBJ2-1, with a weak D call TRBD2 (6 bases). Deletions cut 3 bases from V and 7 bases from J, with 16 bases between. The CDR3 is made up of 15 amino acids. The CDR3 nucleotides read TGTGCCAGCAGTTTCAATAGACATCGGGGGAATGAGCAGTTCTTC. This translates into CASSFNRHRGNEQFF.

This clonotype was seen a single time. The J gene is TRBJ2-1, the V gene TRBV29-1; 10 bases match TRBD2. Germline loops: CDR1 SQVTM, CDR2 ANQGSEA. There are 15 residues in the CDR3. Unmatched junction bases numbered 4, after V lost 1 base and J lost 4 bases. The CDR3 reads CSVEGTSGTYNEQFF. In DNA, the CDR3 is TGCAGCGTTGAAGGGACTAGCGGAACTTACAATGAGCAGTTCTTC.

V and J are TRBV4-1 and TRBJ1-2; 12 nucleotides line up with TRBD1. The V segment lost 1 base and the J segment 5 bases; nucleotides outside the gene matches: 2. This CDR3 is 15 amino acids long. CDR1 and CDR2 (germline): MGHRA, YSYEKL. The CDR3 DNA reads TGCGCCAGCAGCCAAGTGGGACAGGGGGCATATGGCTACACCTTC. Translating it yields CASSQVGQGAYGYTF.

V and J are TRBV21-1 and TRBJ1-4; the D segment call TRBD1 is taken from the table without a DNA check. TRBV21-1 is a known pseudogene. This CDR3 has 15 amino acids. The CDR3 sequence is CASSSRQGRDEKLFF. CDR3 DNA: TGTGCCAGCAGCTCTAGACAGGGGAGGGATGAAAAACTGTTTTTT.

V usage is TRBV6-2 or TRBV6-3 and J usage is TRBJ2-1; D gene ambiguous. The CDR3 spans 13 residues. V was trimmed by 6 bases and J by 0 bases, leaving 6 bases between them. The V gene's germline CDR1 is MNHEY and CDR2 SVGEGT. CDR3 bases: TGTGCCAGCAGACGGAACTCCTACAATGAGCAGTTCTTC. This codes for CASRRNSYNEQFF.

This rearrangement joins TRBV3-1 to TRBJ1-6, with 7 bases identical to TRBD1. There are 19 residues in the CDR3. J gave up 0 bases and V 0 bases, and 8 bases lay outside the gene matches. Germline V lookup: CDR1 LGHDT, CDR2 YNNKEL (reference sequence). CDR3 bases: TGTGCCAGCAGCCAAGAGAATTGGGGACAGAGCTCCTATAATTCACCCCTCCACTTT. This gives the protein CASSQENWGQSSYNSPLHF.

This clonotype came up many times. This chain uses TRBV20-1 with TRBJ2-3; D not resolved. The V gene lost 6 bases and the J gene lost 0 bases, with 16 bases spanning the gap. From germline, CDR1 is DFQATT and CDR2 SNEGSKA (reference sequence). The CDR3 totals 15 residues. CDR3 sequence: CSAPVSGGSTDTQYF. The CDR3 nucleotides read TGCAGTGCCCCCGTCAGTGGCGGTAGCACAGATACGCAGTATTTT.

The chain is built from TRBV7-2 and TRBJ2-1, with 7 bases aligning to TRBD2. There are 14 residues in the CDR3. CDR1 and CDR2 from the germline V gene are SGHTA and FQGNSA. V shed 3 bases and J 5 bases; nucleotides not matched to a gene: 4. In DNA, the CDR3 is TGTGCCAGCAGCTTTGGGACTACAAACAATGAGCAGTTCTTC. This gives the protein CASSFGTTNNEQFF.